Shown below are 8 T cell receptor beta chains from a single sample sequenced in a study of T cell responses to AZD1222 COVID-19 vaccine. Profiling relied on immunoSEQ multiplex PCR, and the TCRdb table lists in-frame clones only, not all of them. The repertoire holds fewer than 120,000 clones, with around 90% as singletons. Material: peripheral blood, obtained 28 days after the second AZD1222 dose. These receptors were taken from an adult who received the AZD1222 COVID-19 vaccine.

The rearrangement uses TRBV5-1 and TRBJ2-5; 7 nucleotides agree with TRBD2. This CDR3 has 15 residues. V shed 4 bases and J 3 bases; nucleotides not matched to a gene: 9. The germline V gene encodes CDR1 SGHRS and CDR2 YFSETQ. CDR3 in amino acids: CASSELATGEETQYF. As DNA, the CDR3 is TGCGCCAGCAGCGAACTAGCGACCGGGGAAGAGACCCAGTACTTC.

J is TRBJ2-7 and V is TRBV6-5, with 7 positions matching TRBD1. Germline-derived CDR1 and CDR2 are MNHEY and SVGAGI. The CDR3 consists of 14 residues. V lost 5 bases, J lost 3 bases, and 7 bases stayed unmatched. In DNA, the CDR3 is TGTGCCAGCAGTCCGGTAGACAGGGTCTACGAGCAGTACTTC. Protein sequence: CASSPVDRVYEQYF.

The chain uses TRBV28 and TRBJ2-1; TRBD2 matches at 8 bases. CDR1 and CDR2 from the germline V gene are MDHEN and SYDVKM. The CDR3 is 16 residues long. The V and J ends lost 4 bases and 2 bases, in that order; junction bases with no gene match: 7. CDR3 sequence: CASSSKAGDAYNEQFF. The CDR3 nucleotides are TGTGCCAGCAGTTCCAAAGCGGGAGACGCCTACAATGAGCAGTTCTTC. Together with reference TRBV28 and TRBJ2-1, the CDR3 gives the full variable domain: DVKVTQSSRYLVKRTGEKVFLECVQDMDHENMFWYRQDPGLGLRLIYFSYDVKMKEKGDIPEGYSVSREKKERFSLILESASTNQTSMYLCASSSKAGDAYNEQFFGPGTRLTVL.

The V and J genes are TRBV19 and TRBJ2-2; D remains unclear. V was pared by 7 bases and J by 0 bases, with 12 bases between. The CDR3 has 15 amino acids. CDR1 and CDR2 from the germline V gene are LNHDA and SQIVND (reference sequence). The DNA for the CDR3 is TGTGCCAGTACCCCCCGGTCAGCGAACACCGGGGAGCTGTTTTTT. Translated, it gives CASTPRSANTGELFF. Combining the CDR3 with reference TRBV19 and TRBJ2-2 gives the whole variable domain DGGITQSPKYLFRKEGQNVTLSCEQNLNHDAMYWYRQDPGQGLRLIYYSQIVNDFQKGDIAEGYSVSREKKESFPLTVTSAQKNPTAFYLCASTPRSANTGELFFGEGSRLTVL.

The chain employs TRBV28 and TRBJ1-1, with a possible D match to TRBD1 (5 bases). CDR1 MDHEN and CDR2 SYDVKM come from the germline V gene. V lost 5 bases to trimming and J lost 1 base, with 14 bases between them. The CDR3 is 15 residues long. The DNA of the CDR3 is TGTGCCAGCAGTCCACCGGGGCAGAAGAACACTGAAGCTTTCTTT. Its protein is CASSPPGQKNTEAFF.

The rearrangement uses TRBV10-3 and TRBJ1-3; D is undetermined. The germline V gene encodes CDR1 ENHRY and CDR2 SYGVKD. Trimming removed 0 bases from V and 0 bases from J, with 24 bases in between. This CDR3 spans 21 amino acids. CDR3 DNA sequence: TGTGCCATCAGTGAGTCTGTATTCGGGTCACCACGTTTAAGCTCTGGAAACACCATATATTTT. As protein: CAISESVFGSPRLSSGNTIYF.

This sequence joins TRBV6-5 and TRBJ1-2, with a weak D call TRBD1 (6 bases). This CDR3 is 15 amino acids long. V lost 7 bases to trimming and J lost 5 bases, with 20 bases between them. The germline V gene encodes CDR1 MNHEY and CDR2 SVGAGI. DNA for the CDR3: TGTGCCAGCACGGAAGGGGCAGGGACAAGATATGGCTACACCTTC. Encoded protein: CASTEGAGTRYGYTF.

The chain uses TRBV6-5 and TRBJ2-5, with D unclear. This CDR3 is built from 14 residues. Germline V gene sequence: CDR1 MNHEY, CDR2 SVGAGI. V was clipped by 6 bases and J by 1 base, with 12 bases between them. This CDR3 is CASRAWGIQETQYF. For the CDR3, the DNA is TGTGCCAGCAGGGCATGGGGAATCCAAGAGACCCAGTACTTC.